Below are 22 T cell receptor beta chains sequenced from a single sample in a study of blood T cell repertoires in COVID-19 (dated by TCRdb to 2020 to 2022). The library was produced with the immunoSEQ multiplex PCR assay. Entries here come from immuneACCESS through TCRdb and include only in-frame sequences with V and J called. Some clones fail to appear in such tables; in the studies checked, an unresolved V gene covers under half of the shortfall, and the cause of the remainder is unknown. The sample table contains just over 300,000 clones; only one count was recorded for roughly nine tenths of them. The ten largest make up less than 2% of the sample. Sample: peripheral blood. These receptors originate from a woman aged 25 to 39 with COVID-19, enrolled during active disease.

The genes are TRBV3-1 (or the pseudogene TRBV3-2) and TRBJ1-2, with D perhaps TRBD1 (6 bases). The CDR3 length is 14 residues. V was cut by 3 bases and J by 10 bases, with 18 bases left in between. CDR1 and CDR2 (germline): LGHDT, YNNKEL (reference sequence). CDR3 loop: CASSQGHSIRNYTF. The CDR3 region has the DNA TGTGCCAGCAGCCAGGGACACTCTATCCGGAACTACACCTTC.

This rearrangement joins TRBV3-1 (or the pseudogene TRBV3-2) to TRBJ1-3, with TRBD1 matching 10 bases. V was clipped by 4 bases and J by 2 bases; unmatched bases: 5. The CDR3 consists of 16 residues. Germline CDR1 is LGHDT and CDR2 is YNNKEL (reference sequence). CDR3 residues: CASSLRQGAPGNTIYF. The CDR3 region has the DNA TGTGCCAGCAGCCTTAGACAGGGGGCGCCTGGAAACACCATATATTTT.

This clone was picked up a small number of times. The chain is built from TRBV4-1 and TRBJ1-5, with 8 positions matching TRBD1. Trimming cost V 1 base and J 6 bases; bases outside gene matches: 11. The CDR3 has 17 residues. Germline V lookup: CDR1 MGHRA, CDR2 YSYEKL. CDR3 amino acids: CASSQAGGTGVGQPQHF. In DNA, the CDR3 is TGCGCCAGCAGCCAAGCCGGAGGGACAGGAGTAGGTCAGCCCCAGCATTTT.

The chain carries TRBV5-5 and TRBJ2-7; D is perhaps TRBD2 (6 bases). With 4 bases removed from V and 6 bases from J, the gap between germline ends came to 14 bases. In germline, CDR1 is SGHKS, CDR2 YYEKEE (reference sequence). CDR3 length: 13 amino acids. In nucleotides, the CDR3 is TGTGCCAGCAGCACCGGGAGCAAGGGCGAGCAGTACGTC. Protein product: CASSTGSKGEQYV.

DNA for the CDR3: TGTGCCAGCAGCGGACAGGGGGCAACAGATACGCAGTATTTT. Amino acids: CASSGQGATDTQYF. The J gene is TRBJ2-3, the V gene TRBV3-1 (or the pseudogene TRBV3-2); 11 bases are shared with TRBD1. This CDR3 is 14 amino acids long. The V segment lost 5 bases and the J segment 3 bases; nucleotides outside the gene matches: 1. The germline gives CDR1 LGHDT, CDR2 YNNKEL (reference sequence).

CDR3 residues: CASSSSSQGVGTEAFF. In nucleotides, the CDR3 is TGTGCCAGCAGCTCATCCTCACAGGGGGTTGGCACTGAAGCTTTCTTT. The V call is TRBV7-6, the J call TRBJ1-1; 8 nucleotides align to TRBD1. The germline V gene encodes CDR1 SGHVS and CDR2 FNYEAQ. The CDR3 runs 16 residues. J gave up 4 bases and V 4 bases, and 11 bases lay outside the gene matches. Full variable domain (missing parts from reference TRBV7-6 and TRBJ1-1): GAGVSQSPRYKVTKRGQDVALRCDPISGHVSLYWYRQALGQGPEFLTYFNYEAQQDKSGLPNDRFSAERPEGSISTLTIQRTEQRDSAMYRCASSSSSQGVGTEAFFGQGTRLTVV.

This clone was observed a handful of times. This chain uses TRBV12-2 with TRBJ1-5. TRBV12-2 represents a pseudogene. This CDR3 has 15 amino acids. The DNA for the CDR3 is TGTGCAAGTCGCGTCTTAAGGGGGGGTGATCAGCCCCAGCATTTT. This sequence encodes CASRVLRGGDQPQHF.

This clone showed up just a few times. This chain connects TRBV6-4 to TRBJ1-6, with D possibly being TRBD1 (5 bases). The CDR3 extends over 14 amino acids. From germline, CDR1 is MRHNA and CDR2 SNTAGT. V was clipped by 2 bases and J by 7 bases, with 9 bases between them. The CDR3, as DNA: TGTGCCAGCAGTGACGGGGAGGGGAATTCACCCCTCCACTTT. It specifies CASSDGEGNSPLHF.

This sequence joins TRBV19 and TRBJ1-4; no firm D call. The CDR3 extends over 14 amino acids. CDR1 LNHDA and CDR2 SQIVND come from the germline V gene (reference sequence). Trimming shortened V by 4 bases and J by 0 bases, and 6 bases separated the two germline ends. In nucleotides, the CDR3 is TGTGCCAGTAGTACCCGGTCAACTAATGAAAAACTGTTTTTT. This translates into CASSTRSTNEKLFF. Supplemented by reference TRBV19 and TRBJ1-4, the full variable domain reads DGGITQSPKYLFRKEGQNVTLSCEQNLNHDAMYWYRQDPGQGLRLIYYSQIVNDFQKGDIAEGYSVSREKKESFPLTVTSAQKNPTAFYLCASSTRSTNEKLFFGSGTQLSVL.

The chain joins TRBV2 to TRBJ2-6; TRBD1 is a possible D gene (6 bases). The CDR3 is made up of 16 amino acids. The germline CDR1 and CDR2 sequences are SNHLY and FYNNEI. The V end was cut by 6 bases, the J end by 2 bases, with 14 bases between. DNA of the CDR3: TGTGCCAGCAGGCCCTCCGAGGGGGCTGGGGCCAACGTCCTGACTTTC. Its translation is CASRPSEGAGANVLTF.

In its sample, this clone was seen once. The chain links TRBV7-9 to TRBJ1-1, with TRBD1 matching 11 bases. The CDR3 runs to 17 residues. The germline gives CDR1 SEHNR, CDR2 FQNEAQ (reference sequence). V lost 4 bases and J lost 4; bases outside the gene matches: 11. The CDR3 reads CASSSTGQGDFGTEAFF. For the CDR3, the DNA is TGTGCCAGCAGCTCCACGGGACAGGGGGATTTCGGCACTGAAGCTTTCTTT.

The J gene is TRBJ2-5, the V gene TRBV7-2; no firm D call. This CDR3 contains 14 residues. Germline V gene sequence: CDR1 SGHTA, CDR2 FQGNSA. V was shortened by 3 bases and J by 0 bases, with 8 bases between the two germline ends. CDR3 region: CASSFRNNQETQYF. The CDR3 DNA reads TGTGCCAGCAGCTTTCGAAACAACCAAGAGACCCAGTACTTC.

The CDR3 sequence: CASSRLQGTDTQYF. The CDR3 nucleotides read TGCGCCAGCAGCCGATTACAGGGGACAGATACGCAGTATTTT. The chain carries TRBV4-1 and TRBJ2-3, with 7 bases aligning to TRBD1. The CDR3 runs 14 residues. The V segment lost 4 bases and the J segment 3 bases; nucleotides outside the gene matches: 4. Germline-derived CDR1 and CDR2 are MGHRA and YSYEKL.

The V and J genes are TRBV28 and TRBJ1-3; 8 nucleotides agree with TRBD1. With 3 bases clipped from V and 3 bases from J, the junction kept 13 bases outside the gene matches. Germline-derived CDR1 and CDR2 are MDHEN and SYDVKM. The CDR3 length is 18 residues. DNA for the CDR3: TGTGCCAGCAGTTTCCGCGGGCCAGGGGGCCGAGATGGAAACACCATATATTTT. Amino acid sequence: CASSFRGPGGRDGNTIYF.

The rearrangement joins TRBV5-6 to TRBJ2-1; perhaps TRBD1 as D (5 bases). From germline, CDR1 is SGHDT and CDR2 YYEEEE. The length of the CDR3 is 17 residues. Trimming removed 0 bases at V and 5 bases at J, with 18 bases between. CDR3 loop: CASSLVIWSGLNNEQFF. CDR3 nucleotide sequence: TGTGCCAGCAGCTTGGTTATCTGGTCAGGGCTTAACAATGAGCAGTTCTTC.

The chain is built from TRBV6-5 and TRBJ1-1; tentative D call: TRBD1 (5 bases). The germline V gene encodes CDR1 MNHEY and CDR2 SVGAGI. The V and J ends lost 7 bases and 6 bases respectively, with 9 bases between them. This CDR3 comprises 11 residues. Here the CDR3 DNA reads TGTGCCAGCAACGGGGGACCTGAAGCTTTCTTT. Protein product: CASNGGPEAFF.

V usage is TRBV2 and J usage is TRBJ1-2, with 7 bases lining up with TRBD1. Germline values: CDR1 SNHLY, CDR2 FYNNEI. After removal of 9 bases from V and 3 bases from J, the junction contained 10 bases not matched to a gene. This CDR3 has 14 amino acids. The CDR3 nucleotides are TGTGCCAGTAAGACAGGGTTGACTCACTATGGCTACACCTTC. Encoded protein: CASKTGLTHYGYTF. The full variable domain, in which reference TRBV2 and TRBJ1-2 provide the parts outside the CDR3, is EPEVTQTPSHQVTQMGQEVILRCVPISNHLYFYWYRQILGQKVEFLVSFYNNEISEKSEIFDDQFSVERPDGSNFTLKIRSTKLEDSAMYFCASKTGLTHYGYTFGSGTRLTVV.

On this clone: The junction shows a germline mismatch at one end, possibly a read error. This chain joins TRBV6-7 and TRBJ2-5; 8 nucleotides agree with TRBD2. TRBV6-7 counts as an open reading frame of uncertain function. CDR3 length: 15 amino acids. This CDR3 reads CASSYSIGSGASDDF. The DNA of the CDR3 is TGTGCCAGCAGTTACTCGATTGGTAGCGGGGCCTCCGACGACTTC.

The V gene is TRBV5-1, the J gene TRBJ2-5, with TRBD1 matching 10 bases. This CDR3 is 14 amino acids long. CDR1 is SGHRS and CDR2 is YFSETQ in the germline V gene. J lost 3 bases, V lost 5 bases, and 4 bases had no gene match. The CDR3 DNA reads TGCGCCAGCAGACGCGGGACAGGGGAAGAGACCCAGTACTTC. Its translation: CASRRGTGEETQYF.

V usage is TRBV6-5 and J usage is TRBJ1-1; 7 bases match TRBD1. V shed 6 bases, J shed 5 bases, and the junction held 12 bases outside the gene matches. The length of the CDR3 is 15 residues. In germline, CDR1 is MNHEY, CDR2 SVGAGI. In nucleotides, the CDR3 is TGTGCCAGCAGCTACCATTCGACAGGGAGGACTGAAGCTTTCTTT. Its translation is CASSYHSTGRTEAFF.

In its sample, this clone was seen once. The chain links TRBV6-5 to TRBJ2-1, with 8 bases lining up with TRBD2. V trimming: 2 bases; J trimming: 9 bases; junction bases outside the gene matches: 9. CDR3 length equals 15 residues. Germline CDR1 is MNHEY and CDR2 is SVGAGI. CDR3 in DNA: TGTGCCAGCAGTTACGGCTTCGGGGGGGCCAGTGAGCAGTTCTTC. Translation gives CASSYGFGGASEQFF.

This clone was recorded a few times. A junction boundary mismatches the germline segment, possibly from a read error. The chain links TRBV11-1 to TRBJ1-1; no clear D gene. Germline V lookup: CDR1 SGHAT, CDR2 FQDESV (reference sequence). There are 13 residues in the CDR3. CDR3 loop: CASSLAKNAEAFF. The CDR3 DNA reads TGTGCCAGCAGCTTGGCCAAGAACGCTGAAGCTTTCTTT.